Listed below are T cell receptor beta chains from one sample, sequenced in a study of shared clonotypes between healthy human individuals. TCRdb's table, derived via immunoSEQ multiplex PCR, lists solely in-frame clones and lacks some. This table holds a few million clones, under 95% found once. Material for sequencing was naive CD4+ T cells from PBMCs. These receptors all stem from a man between 18 and 29 years old in good health. Some clones in this sample may be carry-over from other donors' samples. The CDR3 runs from the conserved cysteine through the conserved F or W. Fields, in order: J gene, D gene, clone size, V gene, CDR3 protein, CDR3 DNA. The D gene is left open where the match is weak. Not all rows give a size; the values are once, few, many and, for expanded clones, a class.

>TRBJ2-1|.|.|TRBV7-3
CASSPPGQGGEQFF
TGTGCCAGCAGCCCTCCGGGTCAGGGCGGTGAGCAGTTCTTC
>TRBJ2-3|.|.|TRBV28
CASSSPRVNTDTQYF
TGTGCCAGCAGTTCCCCCCGGGTCAACACAGATACGCAGTATTTT
>TRBJ1-5|.|.|TRBV19
CASSIRDGRTPQHF
TGTGCCAGTAGTATACGCGACGGACGCACGCCCCAGCATTTT
>TRBJ2-5|.|.|TRBV5-4
CASSFSGEETQYF
TGTGCCAGCAGCTTCTCAGGGGAAGAGACCCAGTACTTC
>TRBJ2-5|.|.|TRBV28
CASLREETQYF
TGTGCCAGTCTCAGGGAGGAGACCCAGTACTTC
>TRBJ2-2|TRBD1|.|TRBV25-1
CASRPPGQGPAGELFF
TGTGCCAGCAGGCCTCCGGGACAGGGGCCCGCCGGGGAGCTGTTTTTT
>TRBJ1-2|.|.|TRBV30
CAWSAGSSYGYTF
TGTGCCTGGAGTGCAGGGTCCTCTTATGGCTACACCTTC
>TRBJ1-1|.|.|TRBV5-1
CASSLVEGGGTEAFF
TGCGCCAGCAGCTTGGTGGAGGGCGGAGGCACTGAAGCTTTCTTT
>TRBJ1-2|.|.|TRBV9
CASSPSRGSYGYTF
TGTGCCAGCAGCCCAAGTCGGGGGTCTTATGGCTACACCTTC
>TRBJ2-1|TRBD2|.|TRBV18
CASSPTLAGGPNEQFF
TGTGCCAGCTCACCGACCCTAGCGGGAGGGCCCAATGAGCAGTTCTTC
>TRBJ2-1|TRBD2|.|TRBV18
CASSPSPSGSRNEQFF
TGTGCCAGCTCACCGAGTCCTAGCGGGAGTAGAAATGAGCAGTTCTTC
>TRBJ1-5|TRBD1|.|TRBV28
CASSFRVTSRGRGQPQHF
TGTGCCAGCAGTTTCCGGGTCACGAGCAGGGGGCGCGGTCAGCCCCAGCATTTT
>TRBJ1-1|.|.|TRBV7-9
CASLSRTDTEAFF
TGTGCCAGCCTTTCCCGAACGGACACTGAAGCTTTCTTT
>TRBJ2-1|TRBD1|.|TRBV11-3
CASRQGHNEQFF
TGTGCCAGCAGACAGGGGCACAATGAGCAGTTCTTC
>TRBJ2-6|TRBD1|.|TRBV29-1
CSGRTGGTGANVLTF
TGCAGCGGTCGGACAGGGGGCACTGGGGCCAACGTCCTGACTTTC
>TRBJ2-7|TRBD1|.|TRBV5-1
CASSTSPGTGIYEQYF
TGCGCCAGCAGCACAAGTCCCGGGACAGGGATCTACGAGCAGTACTTC
>TRBJ2-5|.|.|TRBV19
CASSVGGKPPETQYF
TGTGCCAGTAGTGTGGGTGGTAAACCCCCAGAGACCCAGTACTTC
>TRBJ2-3|.|.|TRBV7-2
CASSPHTSTDTQYF
TGTGCCAGCAGCCCCCACACGAGCACAGATACGCAGTATTTT
>TRBJ2-1|TRBD2|.|TRBV7-9
CASSLLAVSSYNEQFF
TGTGCCAGCAGCCTACTAGCGGTAAGCTCCTACAATGAGCAGTTCTTC
>TRBJ2-2|TRBD2|.|TRBV2
CASRGRRLAATGELFF
TGTGCCAGCAGAGGGAGAAGGCTAGCGGCTACCGGGGAGCTGTTTTTT
>TRBJ2-7|TRBD2|once|TRBV7-8
CASSLEARTSLYEQYF
TGTGCCAGCAGCTTAGAGGCCCGGACTAGTTTATACGAGCAGTACTTC
>TRBJ1-2|.|.|TRBV6-5
CASKEGDYGYTF
TGTGCCAGCAAGGAAGGCGACTATGGCTACACCTTC
>TRBJ1-2|.|.|TRBV2
CASSIEGGYTF
TGTGCCAGCAGTATCGAAGGAGGCTACACCTTC
>TRBJ1-5|.|.|TRBV5-5
CASSLGVVGTVQPQHF
TGTGCCAGCAGCTTGGGGGTCGTTGGGACGGTTCAGCCCCAGCATTTT
>TRBJ2-3|.|once|TRBV7-2
CASSLGRVGTDTQYF
TGTGCCAGCAGCTTAGGGCGGGTCGGCACAGATACGCAGTATTTT
>TRBJ2-2|TRBD1|.|TRBV14
CASSSRDSSHTGELFF
TGTGCCAGCAGCTCCCGGGACAGCTCGCACACCGGGGAGCTGTTTTTT
>TRBJ2-3|TRBD2|.|TRBV18
CASSTVAGSFTDTQYF
TGTGCCAGCTCAACTGTAGCGGGATCCTTCACAGATACGCAGTATTTT
>TRBJ2-6|TRBD2|.|TRBV2
CASTGDYAGANVLTF
TGTGCCAGCACCGGGGACTACGCTGGGGCCAACGTCCTGACTTTC
>TRBJ1-5|.|.|TRBV11-2
CASSPGHASNQPQHF
TGTGCCAGCAGCCCTGGACATGCCTCCAATCAGCCCCAGCATTTT
>TRBJ2-7|TRBD2|.|TRBV2
CASSGGTGFEQYF
TGTGCCAGCAGCGGGGGGACGGGATTCGAGCAGTACTTC
>TRBJ1-4|TRBD1|.|TRBV4-3
CASSPQTGDYEKLFF
TGCGCCAGCAGCCCTCAGACAGGGGATTACGAAAAACTGTTTTTT
>TRBJ1-1|.|few|TRBV14
CASSLLTGMGTEAFF
TGTGCCAGCAGCCTTTTAACAGGGATGGGCACTGAAGCTTTCTTT
>TRBJ1-2|TRBD1|.|TRBV28
CASSIGTANYGYTF
TGTGCCAGCTCCATAGGGACAGCTAACTATGGCTACACCTTC
>TRBJ1-2|.|.|TRBV4-1
CASSQLLGPNYGYTF
TGCGCCAGCAGCCAACTCCTCGGGCCTAACTATGGCTACACCTTC
>TRBJ2-5|.|once|TRBV7-2
CASSLGLYQETQYF
TGTGCCAGCAGCCTCGGACTGTACCAAGAGACCCAGTACTTC
>TRBJ2-3|TRBD2|.|TRBV28
CASSFAGGPGDTQYF
TGTGCCAGCAGTTTCGCGGGAGGGCCGGGAGATACGCAGTATTTT
>TRBJ2-5|.|.|TRBV6-1
CASRGQFQETQYF
TGTGCCAGCAGAGGACAGTTTCAAGAGACCCAGTACTTC
>TRBJ2-7|.|.|TRBV15
CATSREWVKAGHTDSYEQYF
TGTGCCACCAGCAGAGAATGGGTTAAAGCGGGCCATACTGATTCCTACGAGCAGTACTTC
>TRBJ2-5|.|.|TRBV18
CASSPQISRDPGGAQYF
TGTGCCAGCTCACCACAAATATCCCGGGACCCGGGTGGGGCCCAGTACTTC
>TRBJ1-1|.|.|TRBV5-1
CASSLFSGNTEAFF
TGCGCCAGCAGCTTGTTTTCAGGGAACACTGAAGCTTTCTTT
>TRBJ1-1|TRBD1|.|TRBV15
CATSKGQGSTEAFF
TGTGCCACCAGCAAGGGACAGGGGAGCACTGAAGCTTTCTTT
>TRBJ2-1|.|.|TRBV5-8
CASSLEGTLYNEQFF
TGTGCCAGCAGCTTGGAGGGGACCCTCTACAATGAGCAGTTCTTC
>TRBJ2-5|.|.|TRBV6-1
CASREGWETQYF
TGTGCCAGCAGGGAGGGCTGGGAGACCCAGTACTTC
>TRBJ2-3|.|once|TRBV21-1
CASSKEQDYTDTQYF
TGTGCCAGCAGCAAAGAACAGGATTACACAGATACGCAGTATTTT
>TRBJ1-5|.|.|TRBV28
CASSLAGRADQPQHF
TGTGCCAGCAGTTTAGCGGGCCGGGCAGATCAGCCCCAGCATTTT
>TRBJ2-1|TRBD1|.|TRBV19
CASSGDRASSYNEQFF
TGTGCCAGTAGTGGGGACAGAGCAAGCTCCTACAATGAGCAGTTCTTC
>TRBJ1-2|TRBD1|.|TRBV9
CASSEGGTGIFPPSYTF
TGTGCCAGCAGCGAGGGAGGGACAGGGATTTTCCCGCCCTCCTACACCTTC
>TRBJ2-2|.|.|TRBV6-1
CASRRGTGELFF
TGTGCCAGCAGGCGGGGCACCGGGGAGCTGTTTTTT
>TRBJ2-1|.|.|TRBV11-3
CASSLGASQQFF
TGTGCCAGCAGCTTAGGGGCCTCCCAACAGTTCTTC
>TRBJ2-2|.|.|TRBV9
CASSVAGNSGELFF
TGTGCCAGCAGCGTAGCCGGGAACAGCGGGGAGCTGTTTTTT
>TRBJ2-5|.|.|TRBV18
CASSPAGQGGETQYF
TGTGCCAGCTCACCAGCGGGGCAAGGAGGCGAGACCCAGTACTTC
>TRBJ2-7|TRBD1|.|TRBV29-1
CSVVRDRGRNEQYF
TGCAGCGTTGTGCGGGACAGGGGGCGGAACGAGCAGTACTTC
>TRBJ2-6|.|.|TRBV11-2
CASSSPGRRYSGANVLTF
TGTGCCAGCAGCTCACCGGGCCGCCGGTACTCTGGGGCCAACGTCCTGACTTTC
>TRBJ1-1|.|.|TRBV5-4
CASGLGQKFTTPEAFF
TGTGCCAGCGGGCTAGGACAGAAATTTACTACCCCAGAAGCTTTCTTT
>TRBJ1-1|.|.|TRBV21-1
CASSKPGVNTEAFF
TGTGCCAGCAGCAAGCCGGGGGTGAACACTGAAGCTTTCTTT
>TRBJ2-7|TRBD1|.|TRBV28
CASNLEGQASSYEQYF
TGTGCCAGCAATCTCGAGGGACAGGCAAGCTCCTACGAGCAGTACTTC
>TRBJ1-1|.|.|TRBV28
CASSHKSLNTEAFF
TGTGCCAGCAGTCACAAATCGTTGAACACTGAAGCTTTCTTT
>TRBJ1-1|TRBD1|few|TRBV29-1
CSVAGQVNTEAFF
TGCAGCGTCGCAGGACAGGTGAACACTGAAGCTTTCTTT
>TRBJ2-7|.|.|TRBV28
CASSFVGSSYEQYF
TGTGCCAGCAGTTTTGTAGGGAGCTCCTACGAGCAGTACTTC